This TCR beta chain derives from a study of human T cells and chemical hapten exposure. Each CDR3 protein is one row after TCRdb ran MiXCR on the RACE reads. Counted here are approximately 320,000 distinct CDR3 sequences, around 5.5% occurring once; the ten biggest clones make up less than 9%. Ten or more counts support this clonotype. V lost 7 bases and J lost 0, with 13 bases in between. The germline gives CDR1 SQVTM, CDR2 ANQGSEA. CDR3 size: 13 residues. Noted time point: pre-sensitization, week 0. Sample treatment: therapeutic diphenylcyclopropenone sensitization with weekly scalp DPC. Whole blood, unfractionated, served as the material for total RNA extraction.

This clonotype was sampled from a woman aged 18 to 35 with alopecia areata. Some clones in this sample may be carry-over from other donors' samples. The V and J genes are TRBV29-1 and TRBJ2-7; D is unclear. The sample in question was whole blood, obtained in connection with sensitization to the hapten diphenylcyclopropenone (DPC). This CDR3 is CSALSYSSYEQYF. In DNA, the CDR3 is TGCAGCGCCCTCTCTTATAGCTCCTACGAGCAGTACTTC.